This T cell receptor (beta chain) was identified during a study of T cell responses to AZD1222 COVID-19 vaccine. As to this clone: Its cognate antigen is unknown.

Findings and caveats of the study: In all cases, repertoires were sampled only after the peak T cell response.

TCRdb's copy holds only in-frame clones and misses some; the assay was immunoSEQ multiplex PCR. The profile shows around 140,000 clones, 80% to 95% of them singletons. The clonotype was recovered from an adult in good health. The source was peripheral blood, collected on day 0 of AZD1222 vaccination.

CDR3 amino acids: CASSPTPTGRGEQYF. The CDR3 nucleotides are TGTGCCAGCAGCCCCACCCCGACAGGCAGGGGCGAGCAGTACTTC. The rearrangement joins TRBV5-6 to TRBJ2-7; tentatively, D is TRBD1 (6 bases). V was cut by 4 bases and J by 6 bases, with 20 bases left in between. Germline V CDR1 and CDR2: SGHDT, YYEEEE. There are 15 residues in the CDR3.